This TCR beta chain is drawn from a study of OX40 agonist ivuxolimab in advanced cancers. Study-wide context: Participants, roughly 80% male, averaged about 56 years of age, ranging from about 23 to 79.

The study's findings and limits: Several nonresponders also turned out to have low normalized T-cell clonal expansion. Patients who responded partially at 0.1-3.0 mg/kg showed clonal expansion ranking among the lowest.

Patients had blood sampled at baseline and again on cycle 4 day 1 and cycle 7 day 1. Generated by immunoSEQ multiplex PCR, the TCRdb table keeps only in-frame clones and is missing some. The data hold tens of thousands of clones, with around 92% observed a single time. In regard to this clone: The antigen is undetermined.

The CDR3 sequence is 14 residues long. CDR1 and CDR2 from the germline V gene are LNHDA and SQIVND (reference sequence). V was shortened by 7 bases and J by 0 bases, with 12 bases between the two germline ends. Material: CD4+ or CD8+ T cells sorted from blood, obtained in a trial of the OX40 agonist ivuxolimab. The TCR originated in an adult with an advanced solid tumor such as melanoma, head and neck, liver or kidney cancer. The rearrangement joins TRBV19 to TRBJ1-1, with D maybe TRBD1 (6 bases). The CDR3 region has the DNA TGTGCCAGTAAATACAGGGAAATGAACACTGAAGCTTTCTTT. It specifies CASKYREMNTEAFF.